This T cell receptor beta chain was captured in a study of blood T cell repertoires in COVID-19. Study at large: The samples span acute and convalescent COVID-19 from the United States, Italy and Spain. T cells, B-cell-depleted T cells, or PBMCs provided the cDNA or gDNA that served as material.

This clone has only one observation. In the study's own analysis: Reference gene primer amplification in the assay estimated nucleated cell counts. Data came from immunoSEQ multiplex PCR; TCRdb stores just in-frame clones and leaves some out. From that table come the V and J calls and clone size; the DNA was used to work out D and trimming. The data contain tens of thousands of clones, roughly four fifths of them singletons. The source material was peripheral blood. This clonotype was sampled from a human donor in a cohort sampled during active COVID-19.

CDR3 amino acids: CASSQTPVDEQYF. CDR3 nucleotides: TGCGCCAGCAGCCAAACACCAGTGGACGAGCAGTACTTC. V gene TRBV4-1 combines with J gene TRBJ2-7; D unresolved. V was trimmed by 2 bases and J by 5 bases, leaving 10 bases between them. This CDR3 is 13 amino acids long. Germline-derived CDR1 and CDR2 are MGHRA and YSYEKL.